The T cell receptor (beta chain) described here comes from a study of cytomegalovirus exposure and HLA in healthy donors. 13 Jbeta primers and 60 Vbeta primers were used for the PCR. Sequencing was performed with immunoSEQ multiplex PCR; in TCRdb, only in-frame clones are kept and a portion is missing. The table lists roughly 62,000 clones. Germline CDR1 and CDR2: MNHNS and SASEGT. The CDR3 runs to 15 residues. The V gene end was trimmed by 3 bases and the J gene end by 9 bases; junction bases not matched to a gene: 3. A remark on this clone: What it recognizes is unknown.

Overall study results and limits: An analysis was carried out later, and it reportedly showed fewer N-insertions in an Asian-associated ancestry cluster than the approximately 610-donor mean. Equally common other TCR beta chains were less clonally expanded than HLA-associated ones, a later analysis found. According to an earlier analysis, most TCR beta V segments yielded productive rearrangements about 87% or about 30% of the time. HLA allele associations emerged for 16,951 TCR beta sequences in a later analysis, at 0.05 false discovery rate.

This receptor was identified in a male donor in good health and CMV-seronegative. The specimen was PBMCs. The chain recombines TRBV6-1 with TRBJ1-6, with 12 bases fitting TRBD1. Here the CDR3 reads CASSEGQGAISPLHF. DNA for the CDR3: TGTGCCAGCAGTGAGGGACAGGGGGCAATTTCACCCCTCCACTTT.